This TCR beta chain was obtained from a study of shared clonotypes between healthy human individuals. Notes on the study in general: The low donor count limited represented genetic and exposure-history diversity.

Adult Caucasians living in Nashville, Tennessee made up all of the donors. At the deep level, the assay was run. The assay was immunoSEQ multiplex PCR, and TCRdb's table has in-frame clones only and misses some. Of around 500,000 clones in the sample, about 72% were seen once. Germline CDR1 reads SQVTM; CDR2 reads ANQGSEA. V lost 7 bases and J lost 5; bases outside the gene matches: 2. The CDR3 is 12 amino acids. Turning to this clone: What it binds is unknown.

The sequenced sample was PBMCs. The V gene is TRBV29-1, the J gene TRBJ2-1; 10 nucleotides match TRBD1. The TCR sequence derives from a woman aged 40 to 49 in good health. Some clones in this sample may be carry-over from other donors' samples. The CDR3: CSGQGAHNEQFF. The CDR3 nucleotides read TGCAGCGGACAGGGGGCCCACAATGAGCAGTTCTTC.